This record covers a single T cell receptor beta chain. Trimming shortened V by 2 bases and J by 3 bases, and 12 bases separated the two germline ends. This CDR3 contains 15 residues. CDR1 SGHRS and CDR2 YFSETQ come from the germline V gene. The sample originates from a study of cytomegalovirus exposure and HLA in healthy donors. Amplification used 60 Vbeta primers and 13 Jbeta primers. Using immunoSEQ multiplex PCR, the repertoire was profiled, and TCRdb retains in-frame clones only, with some absent. The sample lists fewer than 150,000 clones; about 78% were seen once. The chain recombines TRBV5-1 with TRBJ2-1, with a possible D match to TRBD1 (5 bases). The source of this sequence is a woman aged 25 to 45 in good health and CMV-seropositive. Sequencing was done on a sample of PBMCs. CDR3 protein: CASSFEGVLYNEQFF. In DNA, the CDR3 is TGCGCCAGCAGCTTTGAAGGGGTACTCTACAATGAGCAGTTCTTC.